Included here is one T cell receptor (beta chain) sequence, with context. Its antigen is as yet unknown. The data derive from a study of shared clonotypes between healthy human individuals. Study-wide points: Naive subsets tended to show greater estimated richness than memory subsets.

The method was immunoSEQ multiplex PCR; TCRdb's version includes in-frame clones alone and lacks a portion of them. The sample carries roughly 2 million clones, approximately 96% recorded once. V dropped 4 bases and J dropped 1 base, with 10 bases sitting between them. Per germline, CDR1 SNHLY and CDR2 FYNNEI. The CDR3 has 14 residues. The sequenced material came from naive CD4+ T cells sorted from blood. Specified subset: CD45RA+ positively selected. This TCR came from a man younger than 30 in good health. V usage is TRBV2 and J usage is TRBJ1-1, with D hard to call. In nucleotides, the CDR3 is TGTGCCAGCAGTGTAGGGCAGAGGAACACTGAAGCTTTCTTT. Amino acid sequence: CASSVGQRNTEAFF. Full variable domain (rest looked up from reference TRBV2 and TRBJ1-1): EPEVTQTPSHQVTQMGQEVILRCVPISNHLYFYWYRQILGQKVEFLVSFYNNEISEKSEIFDDQFSVERPDGSNFTLKIRSTKLEDSAMYFCASSVGQRNTEAFFGQGTRLTVV.